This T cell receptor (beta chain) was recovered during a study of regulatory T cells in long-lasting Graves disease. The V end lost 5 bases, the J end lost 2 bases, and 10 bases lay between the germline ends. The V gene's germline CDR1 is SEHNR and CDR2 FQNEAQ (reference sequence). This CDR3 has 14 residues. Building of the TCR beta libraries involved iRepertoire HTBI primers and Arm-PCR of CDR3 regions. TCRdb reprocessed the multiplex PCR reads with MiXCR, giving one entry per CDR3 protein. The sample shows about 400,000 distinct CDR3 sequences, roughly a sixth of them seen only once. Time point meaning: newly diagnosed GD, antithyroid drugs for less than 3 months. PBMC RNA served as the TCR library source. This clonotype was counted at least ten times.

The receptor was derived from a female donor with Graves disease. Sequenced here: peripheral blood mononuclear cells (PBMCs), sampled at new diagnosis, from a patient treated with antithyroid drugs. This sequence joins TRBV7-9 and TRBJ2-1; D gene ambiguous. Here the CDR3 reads CASSARRAYNEQFF. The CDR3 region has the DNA TGTGCCAGCAGCGCCCGCAGAGCCTACAATGAGCAGTTCTTC.